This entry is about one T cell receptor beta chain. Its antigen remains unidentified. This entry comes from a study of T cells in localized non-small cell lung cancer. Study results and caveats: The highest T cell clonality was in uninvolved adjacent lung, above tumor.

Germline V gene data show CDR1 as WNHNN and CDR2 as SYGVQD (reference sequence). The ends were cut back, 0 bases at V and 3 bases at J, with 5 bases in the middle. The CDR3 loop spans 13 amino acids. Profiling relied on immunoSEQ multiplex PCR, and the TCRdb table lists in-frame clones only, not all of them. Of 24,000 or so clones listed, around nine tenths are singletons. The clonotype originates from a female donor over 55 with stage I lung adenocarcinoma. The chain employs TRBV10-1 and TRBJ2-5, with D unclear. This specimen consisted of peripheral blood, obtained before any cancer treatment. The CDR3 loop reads CASSESGKETQYF. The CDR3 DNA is TGCGCCAGCAGTGAGTCAGGGAAAGAGACCCAGTACTTC.